This T cell receptor beta chain is from a study of cytomegalovirus exposure and HLA in healthy donors. Germline loops: CDR1 SEHNR, CDR2 FQNEAQ (reference sequence). The CDR3 contains 16 residues. Trimming cost V 5 bases and J 9 bases; bases outside gene matches: 14. The PCR was carried out with 60 Vbeta primers and 13 Jbeta primers. The repertoire was sequenced with immunoSEQ multiplex PCR; TCRdb's copy has only in-frame clones and lacks some. The sample has some 180,000 clones, roughly four fifths seen once. This clonotype was sampled from a woman in her late teens or twenties in good health and CMV-seronegative. The genes are TRBV7-9 and TRBJ2-1; 9 bases are shared with TRBD1. The specimen was PBMCs. The CDR3 DNA sequence: TGTGCCAGCAGCATGACCGGGACAGGGTGGCGCAGTGAGCAGTTCTTC. Amino acid sequence: CASSMTGTGWRSEQFF. Together with reference TRBV7-9 and TRBJ2-1, the CDR3 gives the full variable domain: DTGVSQNPRHKITKRGQNVTFRCDPISEHNRLYWYRQTLGQGPEFLTYFQNEAQLEKSRLLSDRFSAERPKGSFSTLEIQRTEQGDSAMYLCASSMTGTGWRSEQFFGPGTRLTVL.